This paragraph covers one T cell receptor beta chain sequence. The antigen is not known. The CDR3 has 16 amino acids. Trimming took 0 bases from V and 1 from J; bases not matched to a gene: 4. Germline-derived CDR1 and CDR2 are GTSNPN and SVGIG (reference sequence). The PCR had 60 Vbeta and 13 Jbeta primers. Assay: immunoSEQ multiplex PCR; the TCRdb copy retains only in-frame clones and omits some. Here the sample spans approximately 140,000 clones, around 71% being singletons. The source of the sample is a study of cytomegalovirus exposure and HLA in healthy donors. The study's findings and limits: Data from an earlier analysis indicated that most TCR beta V segments were productive either about 87% or about 30% of the time.

V and J are TRBV30 and TRBJ1-5, with TRBD1 matching 9 bases. This TCR came from a woman in her sixties or seventies in good health and CMV-seropositive. Sequencing was performed on PBMCs. In DNA, the CDR3 is TGTGCCTGGAGTGTCAGACAGGGGGACAGCAATCAGCCCCAGCATTTT. It encodes CAWSVRQGDSNQPQHF. The whole variable domain, filled in from reference TRBV30 and TRBJ1-5, reads SQTIHQWPATLVQPVGSPLSLECTVEGTSNPNLYWYRQAAGRGLQLLFYSVGIGQISSEVPQNLSASRPQDRQFILSSKKLLLSDSGFYLCAWSVRQGDSNQPQHFGDGTRLSIL.